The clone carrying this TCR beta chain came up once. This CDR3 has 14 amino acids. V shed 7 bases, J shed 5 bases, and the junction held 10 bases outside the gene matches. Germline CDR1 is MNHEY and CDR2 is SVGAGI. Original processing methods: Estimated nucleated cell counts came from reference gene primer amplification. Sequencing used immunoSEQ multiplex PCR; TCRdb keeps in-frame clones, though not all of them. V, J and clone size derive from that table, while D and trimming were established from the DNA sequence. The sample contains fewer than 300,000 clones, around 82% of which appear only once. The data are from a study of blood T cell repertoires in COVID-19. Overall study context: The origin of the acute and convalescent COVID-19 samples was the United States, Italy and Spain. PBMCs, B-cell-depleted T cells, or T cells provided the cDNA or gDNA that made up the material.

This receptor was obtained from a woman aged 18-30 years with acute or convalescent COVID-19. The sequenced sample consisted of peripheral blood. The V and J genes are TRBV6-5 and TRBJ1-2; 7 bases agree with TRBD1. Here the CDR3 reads CASKEGARVYGYTF. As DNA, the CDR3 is TGTGCCAGCAAAGAGGGGGCACGTGTGTATGGCTACACCTTC.